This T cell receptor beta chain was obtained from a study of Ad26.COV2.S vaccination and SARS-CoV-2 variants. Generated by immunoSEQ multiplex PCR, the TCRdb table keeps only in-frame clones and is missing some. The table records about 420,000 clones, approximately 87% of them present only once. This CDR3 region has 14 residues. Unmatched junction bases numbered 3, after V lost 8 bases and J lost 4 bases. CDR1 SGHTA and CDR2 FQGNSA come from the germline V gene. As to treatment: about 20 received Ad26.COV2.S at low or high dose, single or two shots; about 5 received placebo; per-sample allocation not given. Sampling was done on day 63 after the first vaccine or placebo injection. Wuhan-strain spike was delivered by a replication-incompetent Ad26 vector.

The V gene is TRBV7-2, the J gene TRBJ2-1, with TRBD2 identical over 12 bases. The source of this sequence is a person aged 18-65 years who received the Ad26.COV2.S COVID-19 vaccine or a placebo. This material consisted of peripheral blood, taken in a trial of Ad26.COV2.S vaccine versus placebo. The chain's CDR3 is CASVTSGGYNEQFF. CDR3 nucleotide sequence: TGTGCCAGCGTAACTAGCGGGGGGTACAATGAGCAGTTCTTC.